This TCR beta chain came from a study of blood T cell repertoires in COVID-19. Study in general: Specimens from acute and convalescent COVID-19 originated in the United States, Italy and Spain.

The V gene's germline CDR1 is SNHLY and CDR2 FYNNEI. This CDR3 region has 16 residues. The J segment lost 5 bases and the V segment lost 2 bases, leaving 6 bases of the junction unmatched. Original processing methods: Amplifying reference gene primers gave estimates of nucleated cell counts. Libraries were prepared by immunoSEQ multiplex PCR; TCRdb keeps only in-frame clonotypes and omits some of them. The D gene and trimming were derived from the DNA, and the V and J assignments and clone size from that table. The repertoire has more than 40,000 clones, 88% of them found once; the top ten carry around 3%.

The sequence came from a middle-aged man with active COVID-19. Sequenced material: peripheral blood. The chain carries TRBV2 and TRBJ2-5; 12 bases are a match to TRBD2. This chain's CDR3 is CASSEPSGRGWETQYF. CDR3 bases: TGTGCCAGCAGTGAACCTAGCGGGAGGGGCTGGGAGACCCAGTACTTC.